The next 17 T cell receptor beta chains were all read from a single sample in a study of blood T cells in healthy people across ages. Primers used in a second PCR of about 7 to 12 cycles were a sample-barcoded 5' primer and a J-beta primer mix. TCRdb reanalysed the 5' RACE reads using MiXCR and keeps one entry per CDR3 protein. The table lists roughly 860,000 distinct CDR3 sequences, approximately 65% of them singletons, with 25% to 35% in the top ten. The sample was blood. These TCRs come from a man aged 30-40 years in good health.

This clonotype was counted a few times. The chain combines TRBV27 with TRBJ2-5; D gene uncertain. CDR3 size: 14 residues. Germline V gene sequence: CDR1 MNHEY, CDR2 SMNVEV (reference sequence). Between the trimmed V and J ends, which lost 7 bases and 3 bases, there was a span of 15 bases. The CDR3 is CASKPGPGEETQYF. Here the CDR3 DNA reads TGTGCCAGCAAACCTGGCCCTGGAGAAGAGACCCAGTACTTC.

CDR3 coding DNA: TGTGCCAGCAGTCAGGACAGGTCCGGGCCCCAGCATTTT. Encoded protein: CASSQDRSGPQHF. The chain has TRBV6-6 and TRBJ1-5; 7 nucleotides line up with TRBD1. J lost 9 bases, V lost 5 bases, and 7 bases had no gene match. This CDR3 is built from 13 residues. CDR1 and CDR2 from the germline V gene are MNHNY and SVGAGI (reference sequence).

The chain carries TRBV5-1 and TRBJ2-7; TRBD1 matches 8 bases. Germline CDR1 SGHRS, CDR2 YFSETQ. V shed 7 bases and J 7 bases; nucleotides not matched to a gene: 13. The CDR3 spans 14 residues. The CDR3 sequence: CASASGQGLQEQYF. The CDR3 DNA reads as TGCGCCAGCGCCTCAGGACAGGGCTTGCAAGAGCAGTACTTC.

The chain is built from TRBV7-2 and TRBJ2-6; D may be TRBD1 (6 bases). The CDR3 consists of 18 residues. Germline assignment: CDR1 SGHTA and CDR2 FQGNSA. Trimming took 7 bases from V and 0 from J, leaving 19 bases between them. CDR3 coding DNA: TGTGCCAGCAAATCAGGGAGACAGGTGGCCTCTGGGGCCAACGTCCTGACTTTC. This codes for CASKSGRQVASGANVLTF.

The V call is TRBV9, the J call TRBJ2-2, with TRBD2 matching 11 bases. V lost 0 bases, J lost 2 bases, and 3 bases stayed unmatched. This CDR3 has 17 amino acids. The germline gives CDR1 SGDLS, CDR2 YYNGEE. Here the CDR3 reads CASSVALAGANTGELFF. The CDR3 DNA reads TGTGCCAGCAGCGTAGCACTAGCGGGGGCCAACACCGGGGAGCTGTTTTTT.

V gene TRBV20-1 combines with J gene TRBJ2-6; 9 bases line up with TRBD1. J lost 2 bases, V lost 5 bases, and 10 bases had no gene match. This CDR3 region has 17 residues. The germline gives CDR1 DFQATT, CDR2 SNEGSKA (reference sequence). The CDR3 coding sequence is TGCAGTGCTCGTGAAGTAGGACAGGGGACTGGGGCCAACGTCCTGACTTTC. Protein product: CSAREVGQGTGANVLTF.

The rearrangement uses TRBV2 and TRBJ1-5; 8 bases align to TRBD1. After removal of 3 bases from V and 7 bases from J, the junction contained 8 bases not matched to a gene. The V gene's germline CDR1 is SNHLY and CDR2 FYNNEI. The length of the CDR3 is 15 residues. CDR3 DNA sequence: TGTGCCAGCAGTGACAGACAGGGGTCTTCCCAGCCCCAGCATTTT. The encoded protein is CASSDRQGSSQPQHF.

The rearrangement joins TRBV7-2 to TRBJ1-5; 7 nucleotides match TRBD1. The CDR3 sequence is 12 residues long. The germline V gene has CDR1 SGHTA and CDR2 FQGNSA. With 5 bases clipped from V and 12 bases from J, the junction kept 7 bases outside the gene matches. CDR3 in amino acids: CASSPLGGDQHF. The CDR3 DNA reads TGTGCCAGCAGCCCCCTAGGGGGCGACCAGCATTTT.

The J gene is TRBJ1-2, the V gene TRBV10-3; D unresolved. Germline CDR1 is ENHRY and CDR2 is SYGVKD. The CDR3 loop spans 13 amino acids. V shed 2 bases and J shed 3 bases, with 7 bases lying between them. CDR3 coding DNA: TGTGCCATCAGTGAGCCTCCGGACTATGGCTACACCTTC. Translating gives CAISEPPDYGYTF.

The chain links TRBV5-8 to TRBJ2-4; D is perhaps TRBD2 (6 bases). The tail of the sequence fits TRBJ2-7 better, so the J call may be wrong. This CDR3 comprises 12 residues. CDR1 is SGHTS and CDR2 is YDEGEE in the germline V gene. The chain's CDR3 is CASSAGFAEQYF. CDR3 DNA sequence: TGTGCCAGCAGTGCGGGGTTTGCCGAGCAGTACTTC.

The table lists this clonotype with a few counts. The V call is TRBV10-3, the J call TRBJ1-5, with D perhaps matching TRBD1 (5 bases). The germline V gene encodes CDR1 ENHRY and CDR2 SYGVKD. The CDR3 loop spans 15 amino acids. V gave up 2 bases and J gave up 2 bases, with 10 bases separating them. Here the CDR3 reads CAISEGGNGNQPQHF. The CDR3 nucleotides read TGTGCCATCAGTGAGGGGGGGAATGGCAATCAGCCCCAGCATTTT.

The genes are TRBV4-3 and TRBJ2-1; D assignment may be TRBD1 or TRBD2 (6 bases each). This CDR3 has 16 amino acids. V lost 1 base and J 7 bases, leaving 17 bases between the germline ends. The germline V gene encodes CDR1 LGHNA and CDR2 YSLEER. In DNA, the CDR3 is TGCGCCAGCAGCCAAGGGGGGGCGAAGGTGGGGAATGAGCAGTTCTTC. Translation: CASSQGGAKVGNEQFF.

The V and J genes are TRBV5-1 and TRBJ2-5; D is perhaps TRBD1 or TRBD2 (5 bases each). This CDR3 contains 16 residues. The germline gives CDR1 SGHRS, CDR2 YFSETQ. V dropped 3 bases and J dropped 1 base, with 16 bases sitting between them. Here the CDR3 reads CASSSVPGRSQETQYF. CDR3 DNA sequence: TGCGCCAGCAGCTCCGTCCCGGGACGCAGCCAAGAGACCCAGTACTTC. The complete variable domain, with remaining parts taken from reference TRBV5-1 and TRBJ2-5, reads KAGVTQTPRYLIKTRGQQVTLSCSPISGHRSVSWYQQTPGQGLQFLFEYFSETQRNKGNFPGRFSGRQFSNSRSEMNVSTLELGDSALYLCASSSVPGRSQETQYFGPGTRLLVL.

The V and J genes are TRBV3-1 and TRBJ2-3, with D perhaps TRBD1 (6 bases). Between the trimmed V and J ends, which lost 3 bases and 2 bases, there was a span of 15 bases. From germline, CDR1 is LGHDT and CDR2 YNNKEL (reference sequence). CDR3 length equals 16 residues. In nucleotides, the CDR3 is TGTGCCAGCAGCCAGGTGGGGGCGGGCCTCACAGATACGCAGTATTTT. This gives the protein CASSQVGAGLTDTQYF.

The gene calls are TRBV2 and TRBJ2-7; D might be TRBD2 (6 bases). Trimming took off 10 bases at V and 0 bases at J, with 16 bases between the two ends. The CDR3 has 14 amino acids. Germline V lookup: CDR1 SNHLY, CDR2 FYNNEI. The DNA for the CDR3 is TGTGCCACCGGGCCCGGGGGTAGCTCCTACGAGCAGTACTTC. It specifies CATGPGGSSYEQYF.

The genes are TRBV4-2 and TRBJ2-1; D is possibly TRBD2 (6 bases). The CDR3 consists of 13 residues. The V and J ends lost 2 bases and 6 bases respectively, with 8 bases between them. Germline-derived CDR1 and CDR2 are LGHNA and YNFKEQ. CDR3 sequence reads: CASSQWGGNEQFF. The CDR3 DNA follows: TGTGCCAGCAGCCAATGGGGAGGCAATGAGCAGTTCTTC.

This chain connects TRBV15 to TRBJ2-3; no clear D gene. Germline CDR1 reads LNHNV; CDR2 reads YYDKDF (reference sequence). There are 12 residues in the CDR3. Deletions cut 8 bases from V and 1 base from J, with 7 bases between. The CDR3: CATSDGTDTQYF. In DNA form, the CDR3 reads TGTGCCACCTCAGATGGCACAGATACGCAGTATTTT.